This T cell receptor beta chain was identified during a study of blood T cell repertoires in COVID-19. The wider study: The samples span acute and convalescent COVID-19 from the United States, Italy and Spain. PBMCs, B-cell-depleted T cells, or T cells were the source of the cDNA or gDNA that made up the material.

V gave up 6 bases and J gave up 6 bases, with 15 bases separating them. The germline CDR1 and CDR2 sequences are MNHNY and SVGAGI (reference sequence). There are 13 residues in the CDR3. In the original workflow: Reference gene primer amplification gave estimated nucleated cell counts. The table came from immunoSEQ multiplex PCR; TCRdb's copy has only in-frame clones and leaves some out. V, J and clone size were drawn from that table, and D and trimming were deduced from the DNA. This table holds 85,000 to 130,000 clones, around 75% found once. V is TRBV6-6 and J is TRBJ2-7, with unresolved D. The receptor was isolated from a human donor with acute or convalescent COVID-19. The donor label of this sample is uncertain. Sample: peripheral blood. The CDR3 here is CASSLVQPGEQYF. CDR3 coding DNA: TGTGCCAGCAGCTTAGTGCAACCCGGCGAGCAGTACTTC.